This T cell receptor beta chain is drawn from a study of cytomegalovirus exposure and HLA in healthy donors. This CDR3 is built from 15 residues. Germline V gives CDR1 MNHEY, CDR2 SMNVEV (reference sequence). J gave up 2 bases and V 5 bases, and 6 bases lay outside the gene matches. Primers: 60 Vbeta forward and 13 Jbeta reverse. Assay: immunoSEQ multiplex PCR; the TCRdb copy retains only in-frame clones and omits some. The sample has approximately 90,000 clones, approximately 82% seen once. The J gene is TRBJ1-5, the V gene TRBV27, with TRBD1 matching 7 bases. This TCR was recovered from a man between 35 and 55 years old in good health and CMV-seronegative. Sequencing input: PBMCs. The chain's CDR3 is CASSDTGVRNQPQHF. The CDR3 region has the DNA TGTGCCAGCAGTGATACAGGGGTACGCAATCAGCCCCAGCATTTT.